These T cell receptor beta chains were read from a single sample in a study of a mutant IDH1 vaccine in newly diagnosed glioma. Sequencing was performed with immunoSEQ multiplex PCR; in TCRdb, only in-frame clones are kept and a portion is missing. Counted here are 80,000 to 100,000 clones, around 80% occurring once; the ten biggest clones make up roughly 6.9%. The sequences come from PBMCs, collected from a glioma patient treated with radiotherapy, temozolomide or both. These receptors were taken from a man aged 40-50 years with glioma. Each CDR3 is given with its conserved first and last residue. The order of the fields is CDR3 protein, CDR3 DNA, clone size, D gene, V gene, J gene. D genes are given only for firm matches. Rows give clone size only sometimes, using once, few, many, or a class for an expanded clone.

CASSLIPVGHEQFF,TGTGCCAGCAGCCTAATCCCCGTTGGACATGAGCAGTTCTTC,NA,NA,TRBV7-2,TRBJ2-1
CSVVSPTEAFF,TGCAGCGTTGTATCTCCCACTGAAGCTTTCTTT,few,NA,TRBV29-1,TRBJ1-1
CASSSPRGIEKYF,TGTGCCAGCAGCTCCCCTAGAGGTATCGAAAAGTACTTC,NA,NA,TRBV9,TRBJ2-7
CASSIMDDGNQPQHF,TGTGCCAGTAGTATCATGGACGACGGCAATCAGCCCCAGCATTTT,few,NA,TRBV19,TRBJ1-5
CAWSLKQGYEKLFF,TGTGCCTGGAGTTTAAAGCAGGGATACGAAAAACTGTTTTTT,NA,NA,TRBV30,TRBJ1-4
CASSVETGSGNTIYF,TGTGCCAGCAGCGTAGAGACAGGGAGTGGAAACACCATATATTTT,NA,TRBD1,TRBV9,TRBJ1-3
CASSVSGRAVNEQFF,TGTGCCAGCAGCGTCTCAGGCAGGGCAGTCAATGAGCAGTTCTTC,NA,NA,TRBV9,TRBJ2-1
CASSPIGRRLSGNTIYF,TGTGCCAGCAGCCCCATAGGAAGGAGGTTATCTGGAAACACCATATATTTT,NA,NA,TRBV7-2,TRBJ1-3
CASSLARQGHTDTQYF,TGTGCCAGCAGCCTCGCTAGGCAGGGACACACAGATACGCAGTATTTT,NA,NA,TRBV4-2,TRBJ2-3
CSVEANYGYTF,TGCAGCGTTGAAGCTAACTATGGCTACACCTTC,few,NA,TRBV29-1,TRBJ1-2
CASSGGTGRREQYF,TGTGCCAGCAGCGGTGGGACAGGGAGGCGCGAGCAGTACTTC,NA,TRBD1,TRBV5-6,TRBJ2-7
CASSRDRAPEKLFF,TGTGCCAGCAGCCGGGACAGGGCGCCTGAAAAACTGTTCTTT,NA,TRBD1,TRBV7-2,TRBJ1-4
CASSLVLPGELFF,TGTGCCAGCAGCTTGGTGCTCCCCGGGGAGCTGTTTTTT,NA,NA,TRBV5-6,TRBJ2-2
CASSAGPSSYGYTF,TGCGCCAGCAGCGCGGGCCCTTCTAGCTATGGCTACACCTTC,NA,NA,TRBV4-1,TRBJ1-2
CASSSLAGVGETQYF,TGTGCCAGCAGCTCTCTAGCGGGAGTCGGGGAGACCCAGTACTTC,few,TRBD2,TRBV11-2,TRBJ2-5
CASSLQHLHQAYEQYF,TGCGCCAGCAGTCTCCAACACTTACATCAAGCCTACGAGCAGTACTTC,NA,NA,TRBV23-1,TRBJ2-7
CASSLAAGGGNEQFF,TGCGCCAGCAGCTTGGCTGCGGGAGGCGGCAATGAGCAGTTCTTC,NA,TRBD2,TRBV5-1,TRBJ2-1
CASSLGPGWETQYF,TGTGCCAGCAGCTTAGGCCCAGGGTGGGAGACCCAGTACTTC,NA,NA,TRBV7-2,TRBJ2-5
CASSTRLAGGIYYEQYF,TGTGCCAGTAGTACCCGACTAGCGGGAGGCATTTACTACGAGCAGTACTTC,NA,TRBD2,TRBV19,TRBJ2-7
CAWSVPGGPQHF,TGTGCCTGGAGTGTCCCCGGCGGCCCCCAGCATTTT,NA,NA,TRBV30,TRBJ1-5
CASSWLAGYYEQYF,TGTGCCAGCAGTTGGCTAGCGGGGTACTACGAGCAGTACTTC,once,TRBD2,TRBV27,TRBJ2-7
CSVEGQTDTQYF,TGCAGCGTTGAGGGACAGACAGATACGCAGTATTTT,NA,TRBD1,TRBV29-1,TRBJ2-3
CASSPQYEAFF,TGTGCCAGCAGCCCTCAATATGAAGCTTTCTTT,NA,NA,TRBV7-2,TRBJ1-1
CASSLGVRGVRSYNEQFF,TGTGCCAGCAGCTTAGGCGTAAGGGGAGTCCGCTCCTACAATGAGCAGTTCTTC,NA,NA,TRBV13,TRBJ2-1
CASSPAGGFQPQHF,TGCGCCAGCAGTCCGGCAGGGGGCTTTCAGCCCCAGCATTTT,NA,TRBD1,TRBV10-2,TRBJ1-5
CASSTRGQLNTEAFF,TGTGCCAGTAGTACCAGGGGGCAACTGAACACTGAAGCTTTCTTT,many,TRBD1,TRBV19,TRBJ1-1
CASSEIQGSLSYNEQFF,TGTGCCAGCAGTGAGATCCAGGGTTCCCTCTCCTACAATGAGCAGTTCTTC,NA,NA,TRBV6-1,TRBJ2-1
CASSPLDWYTDTQYF,TGTGCCAGCAGCCCCCTCGACTGGTACACAGATACGCAGTATTTT,NA,NA,TRBV14,TRBJ2-3